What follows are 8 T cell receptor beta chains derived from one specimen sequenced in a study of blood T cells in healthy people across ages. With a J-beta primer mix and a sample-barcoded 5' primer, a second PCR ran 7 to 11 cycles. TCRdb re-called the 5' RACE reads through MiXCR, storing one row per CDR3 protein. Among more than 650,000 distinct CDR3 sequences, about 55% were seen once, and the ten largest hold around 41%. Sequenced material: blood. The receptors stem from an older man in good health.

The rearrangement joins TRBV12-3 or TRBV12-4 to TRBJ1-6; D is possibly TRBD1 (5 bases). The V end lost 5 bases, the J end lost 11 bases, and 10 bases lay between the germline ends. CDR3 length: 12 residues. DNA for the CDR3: TGTGCCAGCAGTGGTACGGGGGCACCCCTCCACTTT. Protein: CASSGTGAPLHF.

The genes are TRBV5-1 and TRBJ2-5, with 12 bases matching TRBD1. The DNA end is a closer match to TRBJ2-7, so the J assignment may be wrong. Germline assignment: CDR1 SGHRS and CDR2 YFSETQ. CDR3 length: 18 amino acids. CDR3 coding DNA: TGCGCCAGCAGCTTGTGGGCCGGGACAGGGGGCTACTCCTACGAGCAGTACTTC. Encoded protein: CASSLWAGTGGYSYEQYF.

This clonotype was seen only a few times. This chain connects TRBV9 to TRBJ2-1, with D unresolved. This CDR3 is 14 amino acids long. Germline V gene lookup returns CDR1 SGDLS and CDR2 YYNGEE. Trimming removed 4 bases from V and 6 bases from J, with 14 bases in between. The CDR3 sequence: CASSSRFNGNEQFF. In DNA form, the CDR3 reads TGTGCCAGCAGCTCACGATTCAATGGCAATGAGCAGTTCTTC.

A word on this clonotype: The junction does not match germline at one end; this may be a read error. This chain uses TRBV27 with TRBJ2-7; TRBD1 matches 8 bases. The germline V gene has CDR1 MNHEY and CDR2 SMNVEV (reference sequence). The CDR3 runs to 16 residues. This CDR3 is CASSLLGPQGAYGQYF. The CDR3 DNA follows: TGTGCCAGCAGTCTCCTCGGTCCCCAGGGGGCCTACGGGCAGTACTTC.

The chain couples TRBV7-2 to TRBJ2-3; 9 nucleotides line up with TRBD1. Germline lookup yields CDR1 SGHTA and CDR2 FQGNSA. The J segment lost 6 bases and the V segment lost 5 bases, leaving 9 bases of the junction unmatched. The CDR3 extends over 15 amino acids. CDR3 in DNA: TGTGCCAGCAGCCGACCGGGACAGGGACTGGATACGCAGTATTTT. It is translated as CASSRPGQGLDTQYF.

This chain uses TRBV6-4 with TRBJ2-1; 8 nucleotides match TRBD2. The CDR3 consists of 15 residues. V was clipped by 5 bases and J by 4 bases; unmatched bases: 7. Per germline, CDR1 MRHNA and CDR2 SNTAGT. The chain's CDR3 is CASSPAQRGYNEQFF. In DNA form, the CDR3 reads TGTGCCAGCAGTCCCGCCCAGCGGGGGTACAATGAGCAGTTCTTC.

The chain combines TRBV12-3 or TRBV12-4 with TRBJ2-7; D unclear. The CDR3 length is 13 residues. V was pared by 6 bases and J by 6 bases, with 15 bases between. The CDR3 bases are TGTGCCAGCAGCCTTGGACGGCCCCGCGAGCAGTACTTC. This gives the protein CASSLGRPREQYF.

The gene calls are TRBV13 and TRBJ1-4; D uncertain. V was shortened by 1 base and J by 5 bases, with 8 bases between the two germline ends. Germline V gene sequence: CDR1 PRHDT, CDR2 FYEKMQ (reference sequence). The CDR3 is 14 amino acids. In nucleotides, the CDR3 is TGTGCCAGCAGCTTAGAGTCCAAGAATGAAAAACTGTTTTTT. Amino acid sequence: CASSLESKNEKLFF.